This TCR beta chain comes out of a study of T cell responses to AZD1222 COVID-19 vaccine. Overall study: Timing groups of about 4 and about 12 weeks for second doses were pooled. Findings of the study overall: Distributed over spike, vaccine-associated CD4 TCRs predominated at 160-218 and 743-854. Most donors were white British and more were female, and clonal diversity was possibly underestimated.

Only in-frame clones appear in the TCRdb table, and some are missing; sequencing was by immunoSEQ multiplex PCR. This sample has 90,000 to 100,000 clones; approximately 90% occur once, and the top ten carry approximately 2.9%. With regard to this clone: Its antigen is as yet unknown.

V shed 8 bases and J shed 7 bases, with 11 bases lying between them. Germline loops: CDR1 ENHRY, CDR2 SYGVKD. CDR3 length: 11 amino acids. This receptor was taken from an adult in good health. Sequencing used peripheral blood, obtained on day 0 of AZD1222 vaccination. The rearrangement joins TRBV10-3 to TRBJ1-2; D is undetermined. The CDR3 loop reads CAISPGVGYTF. CDR3 in DNA: TGTGCCATCTCGCCCGGGGTTGGCTACACCTTC.